A selection of T cell receptor beta chains follows, all from one sample in a study of cytomegalovirus exposure and HLA in healthy donors. Sequencing used immunoSEQ multiplex PCR; TCRdb keeps in-frame clones, though not all of them. The data show over 80,000 clones, more than 60% seen once. The specimen sequenced was PBMCs. The source is a man aged 55 to 70 in good health and CMV-seropositive. Both conserved end residues are trimmed from each CDR3.

>TRBV4-1|TRBJ2-1
ASSQVGGRSYNEQF
>TRBV5-6|TRBJ2-7
ASSFGQGIDEQY
>TRBV5-4|TRBJ2-3
ASSPATRGFTDTQY
>TRBV5-6|TRBJ2-7
ASSALASYEQY
>TRBV11-2|TRBJ2-1
ASSWRTSGSNEQF
>TRBV7-9|TRBJ1-6
ASSLKSGGTPLH
>TRBV7-9|TRBJ1-2
ASSPTSGGHYGYT
>TRBV19|TRBJ2-3
ASSMGRLAGRRLSTDTQY
>TRBV19|TRBJ2-2
ASSKAGQGSGELF
>TRBV18|TRBJ1-1
ASSPLPGQGNTEAF
>TRBV15|TRBJ2-1
ATSRVQGGRNEQF
>TRBV13|TRBJ2-4
ASSLFRGIQY
>TRBV30|TRBJ1-4
AWSERTGSGEKLF
>TRBV7-2|TRBJ2-3
ASSRAGAHTDTQY
>TRBV28|TRBJ2-3
ASSQTLTGTYTDTQY
>TRBV27|TRBJ2-7
ASSLAGPSSYEQY
>TRBV19|TRBJ2-3
ASSMLLAGAGDTQY
>TRBV7-2|TRBJ2-2
ASSLTQRGGPGELF
>TRBV7-9|TRBJ2-1
ASSPGSGGLNNEQF
>TRBV30|TRBJ2-5
AWSPWTGEETQY
>TRBV21-1|TRBJ2-7
ASSPYHQQGWGRHRGYEQY
>TRBV29-1|TRBJ1-2
SVDAPGGTRSNYGYT
>TRBV7-9|TRBJ1-4
ASSLDAGEKLF
>TRBV6-1|TRBJ2-1
ASSEGEGGLYNEQF
>TRBV27|TRBJ1-6
ASSTPTGRFHNSPLH
>TRBV5-4|TRBJ2-7
ASSFLAGEGEQY
>TRBV28|TRBJ2-5
ASRVQGLGGFYQETQY
>TRBV7-9|TRBJ2-1
ASSSQGYEQF
>TRBV10-3|TRBJ2-5
AISGQGPETQY
>TRBV10-2|TRBJ2-3
ASSAPDITGRSTDTQY
>TRBV14|TRBJ1-4
ASRGTDNEKLF
>TRBV19|TRBJ1-2
ASSLAGVDGYT
>TRBV7-2|TRBJ1-2
ASSLGQGPYGYT
>TRBV30|TRBJ1-2
AWSGTGTGYT
>TRBV27|TRBJ1-4
ASRSLGGKEKLF
>TRBV14|TRBJ2-2
ASSQSGGLNTGELF
>TRBV29-1|TRBJ2-7
SVAWQNSYEQY
>TRBV7-7|TRBJ2-5
ASSQTVQETQY
>TRBV5-4|TRBJ2-2
ASSPGFRTGELF
>TRBV4-3|TRBJ1-1
ASSQDPSGLPRNTEAF
>TRBV28|TRBJ1-2
ASTPLGREDYGYT
>TRBV4-3|TRBJ2-3
ASSQDFGLANKDTQY